These 25 T cell receptor beta chains came from one sample sequenced in a study of cytotoxic CD8 clonotypes in ibrutinib-treated CLL. Sequenced by immunoSEQ multiplex PCR; TCRdb stores in-frame clones only, minus some. The repertoire consists of hundreds of thousands of clones, with 70% occurring once and the leading ten covering roughly 14%. Sample: PBMCs, taken after 24 months of ibrutinib treatment. The receptors come from a human donor with chronic lymphocytic leukemia.

This rearrangement joins TRBV29-1 to TRBJ2-5, with a weak D call TRBD2 (5 bases). This CDR3 is 13 amino acids long. CDR1 and CDR2 (germline): SQVTM, ANQGSEA. V lost 8 bases and J lost 2, with 15 bases in between. This CDR3 reads CSSRTGSQETQYF. As DNA, the CDR3 is TGCAGCTCCCGGACTGGATCTCAAGAGACCCAGTACTTC.

The J gene is TRBJ1-2, the V gene TRBV28; weak D call: TRBD1 (5 bases). V was shortened by 3 bases and J by 2 bases, with 19 bases between the two germline ends. In germline, CDR1 is MDHEN, CDR2 SYDVKM. CDR3 length: 17 residues. CDR3 sequence reads: CASSLWGPPDPNYGYTF. In DNA, the CDR3 is TGTGCCAGCAGTTTGTGGGGACCTCCGGACCCAAACTATGGCTACACCTTC.

The chain has TRBV30 and TRBJ2-7; perhaps TRBD1 as D (5 bases). Germline V lookup: CDR1 GTSNPN, CDR2 SVGIG (reference sequence). Trimming removed 3 bases from V and 2 bases from J, with 14 bases in between. The CDR3 length is 14 residues. The CDR3 DNA follows: TGTGCCTGGAGGGCCGGAGTAGGGGCCTACGAGCAGTACTTC. Translated, it gives CAWRAGVGAYEQYF.

A single count supports this clone. The gene calls are TRBV27 and TRBJ2-1; no reliable D call. Germline values: CDR1 MNHEY, CDR2 SMNVEV (reference sequence). With 0 bases removed from V and 10 bases from J, the gap between germline ends came to 10 bases. This CDR3 has 13 residues. The CDR3 coding sequence is TGTGCCAGCAGTTTATCGAAAGTGTCCGAGCAGTTCTTC. Its protein product is CASSLSKVSEQFF.

The genes are TRBV29-1 and TRBJ1-2; 8 bases line up with TRBD1. This CDR3 region has 12 residues. The V gene's germline CDR1 is SQVTM and CDR2 ANQGSEA. Trimming removed 5 bases from V and 7 bases from J; junction bases left unmatched: 6. The CDR3 spells CSVLTGGGGYTF. In nucleotides, the CDR3 is TGCAGCGTTCTTACAGGGGGAGGTGGCTACACCTTC.

The V gene is TRBV7-3, the J gene TRBJ2-3; 7 bases align to TRBD2. With V trimmed by 9 bases and J by 10 bases, 10 bases remained unmatched. The CDR3 runs 12 residues. CDR1 and CDR2 from the germline V gene are SGHTA and FQGTGA. The CDR3 is CASSHTSEPQYF. The CDR3 region has the DNA TGTGCCAGTAGCCATACTAGCGAACCGCAGTATTTT.

The rearrangement uses TRBV19 and TRBJ2-1, with D tentatively TRBD1 (5 bases). The V gene's germline CDR1 is LNHDA and CDR2 SQIVND (reference sequence). Between the trimmed V and J ends, which lost 5 bases and 0 bases, there was a span of 11 bases. The CDR3 extends over 15 amino acids. This CDR3 is CASSPRQSSYNEQFF. The CDR3 nucleotides read TGTGCCAGTAGTCCCAGACAGAGCTCCTACAATGAGCAGTTCTTC.

The CDR3, as DNA: TGCGCCAGCAGCCATGACTTCAATGGCTACACCTTC. Translation gives CASSHDFNGYTF. The V gene is TRBV4-1, the J gene TRBJ1-2; D uncertain. The germline V gene has CDR1 MGHRA and CDR2 YSYEKL. The CDR3 spans 12 residues. V was clipped by 3 bases and J by 6 bases, with 8 bases between them.

The V call is TRBV4-3, the J call TRBJ2-7, with unresolved D. There are 14 residues in the CDR3. CDR1 is LGHNA, CDR2 YSLEER, per germline. V lost 0 bases, J lost 3 bases, and 9 bases lay in between. The CDR3 DNA reads TGCGCCAGCAGCCAAGAGTATAGGGACTACGAGCAGTACTTC. Its translation is CASSQEYRDYEQYF.

A few counts support this clone. V and J are TRBV7-3 and TRBJ2-1; 8 positions agree with TRBD2. The CDR3 consists of 15 residues. V trimming: 5 bases; J trimming: 5 bases; junction bases outside the gene matches: 8. The germline V gene encodes CDR1 SGHTA and CDR2 FQGTGA. The CDR3 region is CASSPKVAGNNEQFF. Written as DNA, the CDR3 is TGTGCCAGCAGCCCCAAAGTAGCGGGGAACAATGAGCAGTTCTTC.

In DNA form, the CDR3 reads TGTGCCAGCAGGCGAATCGCCGGGGAGCTGTTTTTT. Protein sequence: CASRRIAGELFF. This chain joins TRBV2 and TRBJ2-2; D is undetermined. V was shortened by 6 bases and J by 6 bases, with 8 bases between the two germline ends. CDR3 length: 12 residues. Germline CDR1 and CDR2: SNHLY and FYNNEI.

Points on this clone: The same CDR3 can be traced to other DNA sequences in this sample. The rearrangement joins TRBV27 to TRBJ2-7; D is ambiguous. There are 13 residues in the CDR3. The germline CDR1 and CDR2 sequences are MNHEY and SMNVEV (reference sequence). Trimming shortened V by 6 bases and J by 2 bases, and 11 bases separated the two germline ends. Here the CDR3 DNA reads TGTGCCAGCAGCAGGACGGTAACCTACGAGCAGTACTTC. It translates to CASSRTVTYEQYF.

This clone came up a few times. The chain has TRBV15 and TRBJ2-7; 10 bases line up with TRBD2. Germline values: CDR1 LNHNV, CDR2 YYDKDF (reference sequence). Trimming took 1 base from V and 7 from J; bases not matched to a gene: 10. This CDR3 is 16 amino acids long. The chain's CDR3 is CATSRGQSGRAEEQYF. The DNA for the CDR3 is TGTGCCACCAGCAGAGGGCAGAGCGGGAGGGCCGAGGAGCAGTACTTC.

This clone was seen only a few times. The chain employs TRBV5-6 and TRBJ1-5; D ambiguous. The CDR3 is 15 residues long. Germline loops: CDR1 SGHDT, CDR2 YYEEEE. V lost 0 bases and J lost 2, with 9 bases in between. The CDR3 DNA reads TGTGCCAGCAGCTTGGGTGGAATTGGCAATCAGCCCCAGCATTTT. Protein: CASSLGGIGNQPQHF.

The chain is built from TRBV6-5 and TRBJ1-2, with 7 nucleotides matching TRBD1. The CDR3 has 15 residues. Germline V gene lookup returns CDR1 MNHEY and CDR2 SVGAGI. V shed 0 bases, J shed 4 bases, and the junction held 5 bases outside the gene matches. The CDR3 spells CASSYSGTAPYGYTF. The CDR3 DNA reads as TGTGCCAGCAGTTACTCGGGGACAGCCCCCTATGGCTACACCTTC.

This rearrangement joins TRBV2 to TRBJ2-1; the match to TRBD2 covers 10 bases. Trimming at V came to 8 bases and at J to 9 bases, leaving 4 bases not matched to a gene. The CDR3 runs to 12 residues. Germline lookup yields CDR1 SNHLY and CDR2 FYNNEI. In DNA, the CDR3 is TGTGCCAGCGGGCTAGCGGGAGTTGAGCAGTTCTTC. Its protein is CASGLAGVEQFF.

This chain links TRBV19 with TRBJ1-5; unclear D gene. The CDR3 length is 15 residues. The V gene's germline CDR1 is LNHDA and CDR2 SQIVND (reference sequence). V gave up 1 base and J gave up 5 bases, with 12 bases separating them. In DNA, the CDR3 is TGTGCCAGTAGTATAGTCAGGAACAGCTATCAGCCCCAGCATTTT. It is translated as CASSIVRNSYQPQHF.

The chain carries TRBV19 and TRBJ2-1; D is possibly TRBD2 (6 bases). Trimming stripped 5 bases from V and 6 bases from J, with 14 bases between. The CDR3 totals 14 residues. Per the germline V gene, CDR1 is LNHDA and CDR2 is SQIVND (reference sequence). The CDR3 bases are TGTGCCAGTAGTTTGGGACTTGAAGGCAATGAGCAGTTCTTC. The encoded protein is CASSLGLEGNEQFF.

This chain connects TRBV5-4 to TRBJ2-5; 12 bases are a match to TRBD2. V was pared by 0 bases and J by 3 bases, with 6 bases of the junction left unmatched. Looked up from germline, CDR1 is SGHNT and CDR2 is YYREEE (reference sequence). The length of the CDR3 is 17 residues. As DNA, the CDR3 is TGTGCCAGCAGCTTGGGACTAGCGGGAGCGGGGGAAGAGACCCAGTACTTC. Its protein is CASSLGLAGAGEETQYF.

The chain recombines TRBV7-2 with TRBJ1-4; perhaps TRBD1 as D (6 bases). V lost 5 bases and J 8 bases, leaving 15 bases between the germline ends. In germline, CDR1 is SGHTA, CDR2 FQGNSA. This CDR3 has 14 residues. For the CDR3, the DNA is TGTGCCAGCAGCCGAACGGGGGCGCCGGAAAAACTGTTTTTT. Amino acids: CASSRTGAPEKLFF.

This clone was seen a single time. The chain joins TRBV9 to TRBJ2-2; D gene ambiguous. The CDR3 has 15 amino acids. From germline, CDR1 is SGDLS and CDR2 YYNGEE. V was clipped by 4 bases and J by 0 bases, with 10 bases between them. CDR3 in amino acids: CASSPRATNTGELFF. The CDR3 DNA is TGTGCCAGCAGCCCCCGAGCCACGAACACCGGGGAGCTGTTTTTT.

This chain links TRBV2 with TRBJ2-5; D unresolved. Germline assignment: CDR1 SNHLY and CDR2 FYNNEI. V lost 8 bases and J lost 3, with 7 bases in between. The CDR3 consists of 11 residues. CDR3 DNA sequence: TGTGCCAGCCAAAGTAAAGAGACCCAGTACTTC. It translates to CASQSKETQYF.

This sequence joins TRBV15 and TRBJ2-1; 7 bases match TRBD2. Trimming removed 2 bases from V and 6 bases from J; junction bases left unmatched: 4. Germline loops: CDR1 LNHNV, CDR2 YYDKDF (reference sequence). The CDR3 is 14 residues long. The CDR3 nucleotides read TGTGCCACCAGCAGATGGGGGGGAGTCAATGAGCAGTTCTTC. It encodes CATSRWGGVNEQFF.

The rearrangement links TRBV9 to TRBJ2-7; 7 positions agree with TRBD2. J lost 2 bases, V lost 3 bases, and 8 bases had no gene match. The CDR3 is 15 amino acids. Germline CDR1 SGDLS, CDR2 YYNGEE. The CDR3 bases are TGTGCCAGCAGCGAGGGGAGGGAGGGAACCTACGAGCAGTACTTC. The encoded protein is CASSEGREGTYEQYF.

In its sample, this clone was seen a few times. The rearrangement links TRBV7-3 to TRBJ2-7; the D gene is possibly TRBD2 (5 bases). This CDR3 contains 13 residues. With 0 bases removed from V and 6 bases from J, the gap between germline ends came to 9 bases. Germline CDR1 and CDR2: SGHTA and FQGTGA. The CDR3 loop reads CASSLTPGVEQYF. The CDR3 nucleotides are TGTGCCAGCAGCTTAACCCCCGGGGTCGAGCAGTACTTC.